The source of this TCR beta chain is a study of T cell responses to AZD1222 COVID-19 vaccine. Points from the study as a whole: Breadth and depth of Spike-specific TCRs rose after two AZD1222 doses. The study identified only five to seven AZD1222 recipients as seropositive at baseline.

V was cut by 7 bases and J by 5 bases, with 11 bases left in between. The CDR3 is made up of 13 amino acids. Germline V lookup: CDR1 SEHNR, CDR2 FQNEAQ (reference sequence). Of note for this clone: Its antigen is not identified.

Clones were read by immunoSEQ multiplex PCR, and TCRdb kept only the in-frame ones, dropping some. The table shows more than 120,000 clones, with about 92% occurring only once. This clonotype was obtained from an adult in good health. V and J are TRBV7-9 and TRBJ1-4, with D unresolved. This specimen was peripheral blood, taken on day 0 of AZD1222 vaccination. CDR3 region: CASTQESNEKLFF. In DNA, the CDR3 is TGTGCCAGCACCCAGGAATCCAATGAAAAACTGTTTTTT.